Here is one T cell receptor beta chain with its context. Its specificity is unknown. This record comes from a study of response to subunit inactivated influenza vaccine. The CDR3 spans 13 residues. Trimming removed 4 bases at V and 5 bases at J, with 11 bases between. One entry per CDR3 protein results from TCRdb running MiXCR on the RT-PCR reads. The repertoire has about 700,000 distinct CDR3 sequences, roughly 14% of them found once; the top ten carry 6.5% to 8.5%. Broader study findings: The study's authors posited that every seasonal influenza vaccination enlists few new T cells.

The clonotype comes from a man in his forties or fifties who received an inactivated influenza vaccine. The chain carries TRBV12-3 or TRBV12-4 and TRBJ1-2; maybe TRBD1 (5 bases). The sequencing here drew on PBMCs from blood, taken around two weeks before vaccination. The CDR3 loop is CASSWGEGYGYTF. Written as DNA, the CDR3 is TGTGCCAGCAGTTGGGGGGAAGGGTATGGCTACACCTTC.